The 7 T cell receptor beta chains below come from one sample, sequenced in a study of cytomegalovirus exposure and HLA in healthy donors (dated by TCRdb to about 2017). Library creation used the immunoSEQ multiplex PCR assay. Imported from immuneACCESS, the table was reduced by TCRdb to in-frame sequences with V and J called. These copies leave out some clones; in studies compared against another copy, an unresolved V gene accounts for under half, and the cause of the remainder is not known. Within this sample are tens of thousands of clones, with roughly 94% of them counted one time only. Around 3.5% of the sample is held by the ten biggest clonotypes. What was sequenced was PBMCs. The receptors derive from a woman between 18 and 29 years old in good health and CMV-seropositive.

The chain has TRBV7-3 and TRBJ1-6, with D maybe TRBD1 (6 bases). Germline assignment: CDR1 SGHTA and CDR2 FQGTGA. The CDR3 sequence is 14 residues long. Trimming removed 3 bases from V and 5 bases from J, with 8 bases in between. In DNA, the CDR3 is TGTGCCAGCAGCTTCGGGACAAATAATTCACCCCTCCACTTT. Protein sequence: CASSFGTNNSPLHF. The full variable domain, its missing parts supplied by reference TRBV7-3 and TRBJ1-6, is GAGVSQTPSNKVTEKGKYVELRCDPISGHTALYWYRQSLGQGPEFLIYFQGTGAADDSGLPNDRFFAVRPEGSVSTLKIQRTERGDSAVYLCASSFGTNNSPLHFGNGTRLTVT.

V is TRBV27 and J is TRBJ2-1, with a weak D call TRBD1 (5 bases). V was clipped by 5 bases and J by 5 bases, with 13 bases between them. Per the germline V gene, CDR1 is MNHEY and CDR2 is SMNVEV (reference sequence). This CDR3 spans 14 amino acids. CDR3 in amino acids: CASSPRQTHNEQFF. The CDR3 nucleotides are TGTGCCAGCAGTCCCCGACAGACCCACAATGAGCAGTTCTTC.

The CDR3 nucleotides read TGTGCCAGCAGCCGTTCGAGTTCACCCCTCCACTTT. This gives the protein CASSRSSSPLHF. J is TRBJ1-6 and V is TRBV9, with D uncertain. Deletions cut 4 bases from V and 9 bases from J, with 8 bases between. The CDR3 is made up of 12 amino acids. The V gene's germline CDR1 is SGDLS and CDR2 YYNGEE.

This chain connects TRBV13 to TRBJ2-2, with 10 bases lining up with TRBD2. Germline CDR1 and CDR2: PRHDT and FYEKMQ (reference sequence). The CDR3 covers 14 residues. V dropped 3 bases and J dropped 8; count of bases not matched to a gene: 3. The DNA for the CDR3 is TGTGCCAGCAGCTTCGCTAGCGGGAGAGGGGAGCTGTTTTTT. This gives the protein CASSFASGRGELFF.

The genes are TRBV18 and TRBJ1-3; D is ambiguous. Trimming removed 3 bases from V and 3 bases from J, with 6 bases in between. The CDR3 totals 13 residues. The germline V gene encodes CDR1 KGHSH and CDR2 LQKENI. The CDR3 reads CASSPGDGNTIYF. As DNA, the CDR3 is TGTGCCAGCTCACCCGGGGATGGAAACACCATATATTTT. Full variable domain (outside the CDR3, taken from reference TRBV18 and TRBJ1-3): NAGVMQNPRHLVRRRGQEARLRCSPMKGHSHVYWYRQLPEEGLKFMVYLQKENIIDESGMPKERFSAEFPKEGPSILRIQQVVRGDSAAYFCASSPGDGNTIYFGEGSWLTVV.

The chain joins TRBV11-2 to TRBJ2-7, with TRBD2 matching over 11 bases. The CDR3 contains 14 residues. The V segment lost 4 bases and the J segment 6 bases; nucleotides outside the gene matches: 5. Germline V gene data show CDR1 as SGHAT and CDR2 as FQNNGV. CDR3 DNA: TGTGCCAGCAGCTCCACTAGCGGGAGCCCCGAGCAGTACTTC. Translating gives CASSSTSGSPEQYF.

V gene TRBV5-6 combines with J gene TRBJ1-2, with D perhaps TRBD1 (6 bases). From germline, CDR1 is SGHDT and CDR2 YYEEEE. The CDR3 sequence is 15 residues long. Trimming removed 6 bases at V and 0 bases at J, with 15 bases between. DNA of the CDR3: TGTGCCAGCACGGAGAGCGGGGGCACTAACTATGGCTACACCTTC. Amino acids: CASTESGGTNYGYTF.